This T cell receptor beta chain was retrieved from a study of cytomegalovirus exposure and HLA in healthy donors. Overall study findings and caveats: Reportedly, HLA-A and HLA-B alleles of most subjects were accurately predicted from TCR beta.

The PCR had 60 Vbeta and 13 Jbeta primers. Authors' processing steps: In a later analysis, the count reached approximately 80 million unique TCR beta chains, with roughly 9.9 million shared. Method: immunoSEQ multiplex PCR; TCRdb's copy keeps in-frame clones and lacks some. V and J calls and clone size are those listed in that table; D and trimming were worked out from the DNA. The sample lists 150,000 or so clones, roughly 80% occurring once. CDR1 is GTSNPN, CDR2 SVGIG, per germline (reference sequence). CDR3 length equals 14 residues. V was clipped by 1 base and J by 2 bases, with 10 bases between them. The table lists this clone with a few counts. The antigen is not known.

Input material: PBMCs. The chain carries TRBV30 and TRBJ2-3; D not resolved. The clonotype comes from a man between 18 and 29 years old in good health and CMV-seropositive. CDR3 nucleotides: TGTGCCTGGAGTGAACTGGGCCTCACAGATACGCAGTATTTT. It specifies CAWSELGLTDTQYF. The whole variable domain, filled in from reference TRBV30 and TRBJ2-3, reads SQTIHQWPATLVQPVGSPLSLECTVEGTSNPNLYWYRQAAGRGLQLLFYSVGIGQISSEVPQNLSASRPQDRQFILSSKKLLLSDSGFYLCAWSELGLTDTQYFGPGTRLTVL.